The present T cell receptor (beta chain) was sequenced within a study of T cells after yellow fever vaccination (dated by TCRdb to the late 2010s). Broadly, across the study: Libraries from fractions with low cell numbers were prepared with the SMART-Seq v4 Ultra Low Input RNA kit. To follow T-cell clones before and after both primary and booster YFV17D yellow fever vaccination, bulk TCR alpha and beta repertoires underwent longitudinal sequencing. The cohort comprised two healthy male donors, one aged 18 to 29 and one aged 30 to 40 years. Blood samples were taken at several timepoints before and after primary and secondary immunization, and bulk PBMC replicates and cell subsets were isolated. The investigation overall reported the following: A small fraction of clonotypes appeared in both the CD4 and CD8 compartments, likely as a result of convergent recombination. Compared with the primary T-cell response, the secondary T-cell response was faster but weaker, reaching its peak on day 5 rather than on day 15. Computational filtering was needed because FACS-sorted repertoires could contain abundant contaminating clonotypes from the bulk population. Most clones expanded after primary vaccination (96% of CD4 and 70% to 90% of CD8) were re-detected after the booster, suggesting that broad memory maintenance occurred. The study included only a couple of donors, which limits how far the findings can be generalized.

The CDR3 numbers 16 residues from cysteine through phenylalanine. The entry retains the CDR3 DNA only, 48 bases that are in frame from base 1. V lost 4 bases and J lost 7 bases, and the count of bases not matched to a germline gene is 6. Per the germline V gene, MNHEY is the CDR1 and SVGAGI is the CDR2. This clonotype has more than one count but fewer than ten. Its antigen target is currently unknown. No qualities accompany the bases; no much larger clone lies one base away. Interpreted using the paper, the treatment or condition label stands for: live attenuated yellow fever vaccine strain. PBMCs were isolated from peripheral blood using a standard Ficoll-Paque protocol. Dynabeads CD4 and CD8 positive selection kits were used to isolate the CD4 and CD8 T-cell fractions. TriZol was used to extract RNA from bulk PBMCs, from CD4 and CD8 fractions, and from dextramer-positive and dextramer-negative fractions.

TCR cDNA was made using 5'RACE template switching, a step that added a universal primer site and unique molecular identifiers. cDNA synthesis was primed from both the TCR alpha and TCR beta constant segments. Library amplification used two PCR steps, and the second PCR step added sample barcodes and sequencing adapters. Libraries were sequenced on Illumina HiSeq 2500 (2x100 bp) or NovaSeq (2x150 bp). As for the original processing: MIGEC was used to demultiplex reads and collapse the reads into UMI consensus sequences, and MiXCR was used for V(D)J alignment. Vaccine-responding clonotypes were identified with edgeR using replicate PBMC samples, with FDR below 0.01 and a log2 fold change above 5 up to day 15 being required. Bulk clonotypes were assigned CD4 or CD8 identity according to which sequenced CD4 or CD8 repertoire held them at higher abundance. TCRdb redid the processing of the public reads, applying fastp at Q25 and MiXCR, and retained in-frame beta chains. Rows with one shared CDR3 protein collapse into an entry with the most common genes and DNA. These V and J calls originate from TCRdb's pipeline instead of the authors' own analysis. A total of 250,000 or so distinct CDR3 sequences appear in this sample, 6.9% of them only once. Around 0.9% of the sample goes to the ten largest clones.

This clonotype was obtained from a man aged 25 to 40 who received the YFV17D yellow fever vaccine. Sequencing used CD4+ T cells sorted from PBMCs, obtained 15 days after the yellow fever booster vaccination. This receptor chain uses TRBV6-5 and TRBJ2-3, with 15 bases matching TRBD2. The bases are TGTGCCAGCAGTTGGACTAGCGGGAGGGCCGTAAATACGCAGTATTTT. Translated, it gives CASSWTSGRAVNTQYF.